Shown below are 4 T cell receptor beta chains from a single sample sequenced in a study of CD8 T cells in ankylosing spondylitis. TCRdb used MiXCR to reprocess the 5' RACE reads, holding one entry per CDR3 protein. The data hold roughly 350,000 distinct CDR3 sequences, with approximately 8.2% observed a single time. The antigens for these receptors are not known. Study results and caveats: Characteristic of ankylosing spondylitis blood, it appeared, was a TCR beta motif comprising roughly eight highly homologous variants.

Sample: blood, either unsorted or a sorted T cell fraction (not recorded which). Receptor source: a male donor with ankylosing spondylitis.

This clonotype was recorded many times. This chain joins TRBV6-6 and TRBJ1-1; D ambiguous. V dropped 5 bases and J dropped 7 bases, with 8 bases sitting between them. The CDR3 length is 11 residues. Germline lookup yields CDR1 MNHNY and CDR2 SVGAGI (reference sequence). CDR3 region: CASSRQVEAFF. The CDR3 DNA follows: TGTGCCAGCAGTCGTCAGGTTGAAGCTTTCTTT.

The V and J genes are TRBV27 and TRBJ2-7; D gene uncertain. Trimming took off 2 bases at V and 5 bases at J, with 19 bases between the two ends. Looked up from germline, CDR1 is MNHEY and CDR2 is SMNVEV (reference sequence). The CDR3 contains 16 residues. The CDR3 protein is CASSLGLKGYGDEQYF. As DNA, the CDR3 is TGTGCCAGCAGTTTAGGCCTAAAGGGTTATGGAGACGAGCAGTACTTC.

The J gene is TRBJ1-5, the V gene TRBV10-2; TRBD1 might be the D (6 bases). There are 13 residues in the CDR3. In germline, CDR1 is WSHSY, CDR2 SAAADI. Trimming stripped 5 bases from V and 7 bases from J, with 12 bases between. CDR3 DNA sequence: TGCGCCAGCAGTACGGGGGCTCGGCAGCCCCAGCATTTT. Amino acids: CASSTGARQPQHF.

This clonotype was counted between two and nine times. The chain combines TRBV28 with TRBJ2-1; TRBD2 aligns across 10 bases. Germline trimming cut 5 bases from V and 7 bases from J; bases unmatched to any gene: 8. From germline, CDR1 is MDHEN and CDR2 SYDVKM. This CDR3 is 15 amino acids long. The CDR3 sequence is CASSPAGGPENEQFF. In DNA, the CDR3 is TGTGCCAGCAGTCCAGCGGGAGGGCCGGAGAATGAGCAGTTCTTC.